Following are 32 T cell receptor beta chains from one sample sequenced in a study of blood T cell repertoires in COVID-19. This table comes from immunoSEQ multiplex PCR, and its TCRdb copy is limited to in-frame clones, with some not included. This sample has about 260,000 clones, with approximately 85% found just once. The sample consisted of PBMCs or T cells enriched from blood (not recorded which). These receptors were taken from a woman aged 45-65 years who had recovered from COVID-19.

The chain links TRBV7-6 to TRBJ2-3; no firm D call. Germline CDR1 reads SGHVS; CDR2 reads FNYEAQ. The germline V and J ends were trimmed by 0 bases and 4 bases, with 17 bases remaining between them. This CDR3 is built from 17 residues. In nucleotides, the CDR3 is TGTGCCAGCAGCTTAGCGCGGTGGCCTCGGATATCAGATACGCAGTATTTT. Its translation is CASSLARWPRISDTQYF.

The gene calls are TRBV2 and TRBJ1-4; a possible D gene is TRBD1 (5 bases). Germline V gene sequence: CDR1 SNHLY, CDR2 FYNNEI. CDR3 length: 14 residues. Trimming took 8 bases from V and 8 from J, leaving 18 bases between them. The CDR3 DNA reads as TGTGCCAGCGTAAAGACAGTGGCTCTCGAAAAACTGTTTTTT. Translated, it gives CASVKTVALEKLFF.

The chain employs TRBV19 and TRBJ1-3, with D tentatively TRBD1 (5 bases). This CDR3 comprises 16 residues. Germline V CDR1 and CDR2: LNHDA, SQIVND (reference sequence). Trimming cost V 7 bases and J 2 bases, with 18 bases left between them. CDR3 amino acids: CASTKGAGSTGNTIYF. The CDR3 nucleotides are TGTGCCAGTACAAAAGGAGCAGGGTCTACTGGAAACACCATATATTTT.

The chain employs TRBV24-1 and TRBJ1-1, with 10 nucleotides matching TRBD1. V was pared by 4 bases and J by 5 bases, with 3 bases of the junction left unmatched. Germline V lookup: CDR1 KGHDR, CDR2 SFDVKD. This CDR3 contains 14 residues. DNA of the CDR3: TGTGCCACCAGTGAGGCGGGACAGGGGACTGAAGCTTTCTTT. The encoded protein is CATSEAGQGTEAFF.

This chain joins TRBV5-1 and TRBJ2-3; D unclear. Trimming stripped 1 base from V and 2 bases from J, with 8 bases between. CDR3 length equals 14 residues. Germline V lookup: CDR1 SGHRS, CDR2 YFSETQ. The CDR3 reads CASSLLSFTDTQYF. The DNA of the CDR3 is TGCGCCAGCAGCTTGCTCAGTTTCACAGATACGCAGTATTTT.

The chain uses TRBV5-1 and TRBJ2-3, with 9 bases lining up with TRBD2. Germline V gene sequence: CDR1 SGHRS, CDR2 YFSETQ. There are 16 residues in the CDR3. Trimming removed 5 bases from V and 3 bases from J; junction bases left unmatched: 10. The CDR3 region is CASSYSLAGETDTQYF. CDR3 DNA sequence: TGCGCCAGCAGTTACTCCTTAGCGGGGGAAACAGATACGCAGTATTTT.

The J gene is TRBJ1-3, the V gene TRBV5-6, with D unclear. This CDR3 comprises 15 residues. Germline CDR1 SGHDT, CDR2 YYEEEE. V was shortened by 5 bases and J by 4 bases, with 16 bases between the two germline ends. This CDR3 reads CASSRRQSGGNTIYF. DNA for the CDR3: TGTGCCAGCAGTAGACGGCAGTCAGGAGGAAACACCATATATTTT.

The chain combines TRBV5-1 with TRBJ1-4; 10 bases fit TRBD1. Germline V gene sequence: CDR1 SGHRS, CDR2 YFSETQ. The CDR3 sequence is 16 residues long. Unmatched junction bases numbered 10, after V lost 3 bases and J lost 8 bases. CDR3 loop: CASSSVGGTGAEKLFF. The CDR3, as DNA: TGCGCCAGCAGCTCGGTTGGTGGGACAGGGGCCGAAAAACTGTTTTTT.

The chain recombines TRBV6-1 with TRBJ2-1; TRBD2 agrees at 11 bases. CDR3 length: 15 residues. V lost 0 bases to trimming and J lost 10 bases; unmatched junction nucleotides: 5. CDR1 and CDR2 from the germline V gene are MNHNS and SASEGT. The CDR3 DNA reads as TGTGCCAGCAGTGAAGCTAGCGGGGGGGCCTGGGAGCAGTTCTTC. It yields the protein CASSEASGGAWEQFF.

V is TRBV28 and J is TRBJ1-2; 8 positions agree with TRBD1. The germline gives CDR1 MDHEN, CDR2 SYDVKM. The V segment lost 7 bases and the J segment 7 bases; nucleotides outside the gene matches: 14. This CDR3 spans 15 amino acids. The CDR3 loop is CASTPTGAGGLGYTF. Written as DNA, the CDR3 is TGTGCCAGCACCCCTACCGGGGCAGGGGGCCTTGGCTACACCTTC.

The chain is built from TRBV24-1 and TRBJ1-5, with D tentatively TRBD1 (6 bases). This CDR3 spans 13 amino acids. Germline CDR1 is KGHDR and CDR2 is SFDVKD. Trimming took off 9 bases at V and 3 bases at J, with 11 bases between the two ends. CDR3 region: CATAGTPNQPQHF. The CDR3 nucleotides are TGTGCCACCGCCGGGACACCCAATCAGCCCCAGCATTTT.

The gene calls are TRBV6-5 and TRBJ1-2, with 7 bases aligning to TRBD1. This CDR3 has 14 residues. Germline-derived CDR1 and CDR2 are MNHEY and SVGAGI. The J segment lost 4 bases and the V segment lost 4 bases, leaving 6 bases of the junction unmatched. The CDR3 nucleotides read TGTGCCAGCAGTTTATACAGGGGTGGCTATGGCTACACCTTC. It translates to CASSLYRGGYGYTF.

This sequence joins TRBV5-1 and TRBJ1-2; 7 nucleotides line up with TRBD1. With 0 bases clipped from V and 5 bases from J, the junction kept 7 bases outside the gene matches. Per the germline V gene, CDR1 is SGHRS and CDR2 is YFSETQ. This CDR3 has 15 residues. CDR3 sequence (DNA): TGCGCCAGCAGCTTGGTTGAGGGGGCGCGGTATGGCTACACCTTC. It yields the protein CASSLVEGARYGYTF. Combining the CDR3 with reference TRBV5-1 and TRBJ1-2 gives the whole variable domain KAGVTQTPRYLIKTRGQQVTLSCSPISGHRSVSWYQQTPGQGLQFLFEYFSETQRNKGNFPGRFSGRQFSNSRSEMNVSTLELGDSALYLCASSLVEGARYGYTFGSGTRLTVV.

V usage is TRBV10-3 and J usage is TRBJ2-1, with 12 bases lining up with TRBD2. Germline CDR1 ENHRY, CDR2 SYGVKD. V gave up 10 bases and J gave up 4 bases; unmatched junction bases: 11. The CDR3 covers 16 residues. CDR3 sequence reads: CATDPGLAGPYNEQFF. CDR3 DNA sequence: TGTGCCACCGATCCGGGACTAGCGGGTCCTTACAATGAGCAGTTCTTC.

This chain connects TRBV19 to TRBJ1-2, with D possibly being TRBD1 (5 bases). The germline CDR1 and CDR2 sequences are LNHDA and SQIVND (reference sequence). The CDR3 consists of 14 residues. V was cut by 7 bases and J by 8 bases, with 20 bases left in between. The CDR3 DNA is TGTGCCAGTACCACAGGCCACGGGAGAGGAGGCTACACCTTC. As protein: CASTTGHGRGGYTF.

The chain is built from TRBV27 and TRBJ1-2, with a tentative D call TRBD1 (6 bases). The CDR3 spans 14 residues. Per the germline V gene, CDR1 is MNHEY and CDR2 is SMNVEV (reference sequence). V was pared by 6 bases and J by 8 bases, with 19 bases between. For the CDR3, the DNA is TGTGCCAGCAGGGGGAACAGGGCCCGGGGAGGCTACACCTTC. This codes for CASRGNRARGGYTF.

The chain links TRBV19 to TRBJ2-3, with a possible D match to TRBD2 (6 bases). V lost 1 base and J lost 7, with 18 bases in between. The CDR3 is made up of 16 amino acids. From germline, CDR1 is LNHDA and CDR2 SQIVND (reference sequence). In nucleotides, the CDR3 is TGTGCCAGTAGTATAGCCCGGGACTTCTTACGTTATACGCAGTATTTT. Translating it yields CASSIARDFLRYTQYF.

In this sample, this clone turned up once. The V gene is TRBV6-2 or TRBV6-3, the J gene TRBJ2-1, with 7 bases lining up with TRBD2. Unmatched junction bases numbered 7, after V lost 5 bases and J lost 3 bases. CDR3 length: 15 residues. CDR1 is MNHEY, CDR2 SVGEGT, per germline. The CDR3: CASSMLGGSYNEQFF. CDR3 sequence (DNA): TGTGCCAGCAGTATGTTGGGGGGGAGCTACAATGAGCAGTTCTTC.

The chain has TRBV5-1 and TRBJ1-1, with a weak D call TRBD1 (5 bases). The length of the CDR3 is 15 residues. Per germline, CDR1 SGHRS and CDR2 YFSETQ. Trimming removed 3 bases from V and 2 bases from J, with 14 bases in between. The CDR3 DNA is TGCGCCAGCAGCTCCAGACAGAGTTTCAACACTGAAGCTTTCTTT. Translation: CASSSRQSFNTEAFF.

Of note for this clone: The sample carries other DNA sequences with the same CDR3. The chain has TRBV5-1 and TRBJ2-3; 9 bases agree with TRBD2. CDR1 and CDR2 from the germline V gene are SGHRS and YFSETQ. V trimming: 5 bases; J trimming: 0 bases; junction bases outside the gene matches: 4. CDR3 size: 15 residues. The CDR3 region has the DNA TGCGCCAGCAGTCGTAGCGGGGGTAGCACAGATACGCAGTATTTT. Amino acids: CASSRSGGSTDTQYF.

This chain connects TRBV7-8 to TRBJ1-5, with 11 bases aligning to TRBD1. Per the germline V gene, CDR1 is SGHVS and CDR2 is FQNEAQ. The CDR3 covers 15 residues. J lost 11 bases, V lost 5 bases, and 11 bases had no gene match. CDR3 bases: TGTGCCAGCAGCCCGGGACAGGGGGAGGTCGGGGCCCAGCATTTT. Translation: CASSPGQGEVGAQHF.

The V and J genes are TRBV4-3 and TRBJ1-4, with D hard to call. Between the trimmed V and J ends, which lost 4 bases and 3 bases, there was a span of 12 bases. CDR3 length: 15 amino acids. The V gene's germline CDR1 is LGHNA and CDR2 YSLEER. The CDR3 DNA reads as TGCGCCAGCAGCCTCGTGGGCAGTCCTAATGAAAAACTGTTTTTT. Translating gives CASSLVGSPNEKLFF.

The V gene is TRBV19, the J gene TRBJ2-3; TRBD2 matches at 9 bases. V dropped 7 bases and J dropped 2; count of bases not matched to a gene: 7. Germline V gene sequence: CDR1 LNHDA, CDR2 SQIVND (reference sequence). This CDR3 comprises 15 residues. The chain's CDR3 is CASNLAGAPTDTQYF. The CDR3 bases are TGTGCCAGTAACTTAGCGGGAGCCCCCACAGATACGCAGTATTTT. Combining the CDR3 with reference TRBV19 and TRBJ2-3 gives the whole variable domain DGGITQSPKYLFRKEGQNVTLSCEQNLNHDAMYWYRQDPGQGLRLIYYSQIVNDFQKGDIAEGYSVSREKKESFPLTVTSAQKNPTAFYLCASNLAGAPTDTQYFGPGTRLTVL.

The chain is built from TRBV5-4 and TRBJ1-6; TRBD1 matches 12 bases. Germline-derived CDR1 and CDR2 are SGHNT and YYREEE (reference sequence). With 0 bases clipped from V and 6 bases from J, the junction kept 7 bases outside the gene matches. The CDR3 has 18 amino acids. The CDR3 region is CASSLGLGTGGGNSPLHF. In nucleotides, the CDR3 is TGTGCCAGCAGCTTGGGCCTCGGGACAGGGGGCGGTAATTCACCCCTCCACTTT.

The chain recombines TRBV7-2 with TRBJ1-3, with no clear D. Germline V gives CDR1 SGHTA, CDR2 FQGNSA. The germline V and J ends were trimmed by 4 bases and 0 bases, with 16 bases remaining between them. The CDR3 contains 17 residues. Here the CDR3 DNA reads TGTGCCAGCAGCTCGCTGCCGACATCTACCTCTGGAAACACCATATATTTT. Protein product: CASSSLPTSTSGNTIYF.

This clone was observed a single time. The chain employs TRBV21-1 and TRBJ1-1; the tabulated D call, TRBD1, remains unverified against the DNA. TRBV21-1 corresponds to a pseudogene. The CDR3 runs to 12 residues. CDR3: CASSKAPGRAFF. CDR3 sequence (DNA): TGTGCCAGCAGCAAAGCGCCAGGCCGGGCTTTCTTT.

The chain couples TRBV6-5 to TRBJ1-3; 7 nucleotides match TRBD1. Germline V lookup: CDR1 MNHEY, CDR2 SVGAGI. There are 16 residues in the CDR3. V gave up 4 bases and J gave up 0 bases; unmatched junction bases: 6. In nucleotides, the CDR3 is TGTGCCAGCAGTTTGTACAGGGGTAGCTCTGGAAACACCATATATTTT. As protein: CASSLYRGSSGNTIYF.

The chain couples TRBV5-1 to TRBJ1-2, with TRBD1 matching over 8 bases. The CDR3 is 15 amino acids. Trimming at V came to 3 bases and at J to 7 bases, leaving 11 bases not matched to a gene. Germline CDR1 SGHRS, CDR2 YFSETQ. As DNA, the CDR3 is TGCGCCAGCAGCTCAGGGGGCAACAGGGATCCTGGCTACACCTTC. Its translation: CASSSGGNRDPGYTF.

The chain is built from TRBV4-1 and TRBJ1-4, with D maybe TRBD1 (6 bases). V was pared by 5 bases and J by 8 bases, with 15 bases between. CDR1 and CDR2 from the germline V gene are MGHRA and YSYEKL. The CDR3 is 14 residues long. CDR3 DNA sequence: TGCGCCAGCAGCTGGGGGGGCGTAGGGGAAAAACTGTTTTTT. Translating gives CASSWGGVGEKLFF.

This clone showed up just once. V usage is TRBV6-5 and J usage is TRBJ1-2; 7 nucleotides agree with TRBD1. Germline V CDR1 and CDR2: MNHEY, SVGAGI. The CDR3 has 13 residues. Trimming cost V 5 bases and J 2 bases; bases outside gene matches: 2. CDR3 sequence reads: CASSLTGNYGYTF. Written as DNA, the CDR3 is TGTGCCAGCAGTCTGACAGGGAACTATGGCTACACCTTC.

The rearrangement joins TRBV18 to TRBJ2-3; D may be TRBD1 (6 bases). The length of the CDR3 is 15 residues. Germline V CDR1 and CDR2: KGHSH, LQKENI. V was clipped by 3 bases and J by 4 bases, with 14 bases between them. CDR3 in amino acids: CASSPQGSAADTQYF. In DNA, the CDR3 is TGTGCCAGCTCACCGCAGGGGAGTGCGGCAGATACGCAGTATTTT.

This clone was recorded once. The chain uses TRBV2 and TRBJ2-5, with 11 bases that match TRBD2. The trim removed 6 bases at V and 5 bases at J, leaving 11 bases unmatched. The CDR3 length is 16 residues. CDR1 SNHLY and CDR2 FYNNEI come from the germline V gene. CDR3 sequence reads: CASRATSGSRSETQYF. In DNA form, the CDR3 reads TGTGCCAGCAGGGCTACTAGCGGGAGTAGGTCGGAGACCCAGTACTTC.